This T cell receptor (beta chain) was identified in a study of response to subunit inactivated influenza vaccine (dated by TCRdb to 2016 to 2019). In the study overall: To follow how T cells responded to a trivalent subunit inactivated influenza vaccine, the researchers relied on deep quantitative profiling of the T cell receptor repertoire. Here is what the overall study found, with its caveats: The authors suggested that each seasonal influenza vaccination may recruit only a limited number of new T cells.

CDR1 and CDR2 are drawn from the germline V gene (reference sequence): LNHNV, YYDKDF. The V and J ends are trimmed by 0 bases and 1 base, leaving 10 bases between them. The CDR3 numbers 16 residues from cysteine through phenylalanine. Of all the DNA, just the CDR3 is kept, 48 bases in frame from base 1. Preparation of the library involved RT-PCR. Sequencing was carried out with an Illumina HiSeq 2500. Through fastp at Q25 and MiXCR, TCRdb rebuilt clones from the public reads, retaining in-frame beta chains. Under each unique CDR3 protein, matching rows form one entry showing the most common genes and DNA. The table for this sample lists roughly 780,000 distinct CDR3 sequences; less than 20% of them were counted only once. In total, the top ten clones hold approximately 11% of the sample. With regard to this clonotype: Its antigen target is currently unknown. One base away there is no much larger clone; base qualities are not given.

This TCR was sampled from a man between 50 and 59 years old who received an inactivated influenza vaccine. Donor details come from another sample of the same person, matched by shared clones. The rearranged chain carries TRBV15 and TRBJ2-1, with no D gene named confidently. This specimen was PBMCs from blood, taken around 5 days after vaccination. For the CDR3, the sequence is CATSREGLDSYNEQFF. The sequenced DNA is TGTGCCACCAGCAGAGAAGGGTTGGATTCCTACAATGAGCAGTTCTTC.